The clone carrying this T cell receptor beta chain is large by share. CDR1 and CDR2 from the germline V gene are SGHVS and FQNEAQ. The junction had 3 bases not matched to a gene; V was cut back by 3 bases and J by 3 bases. This CDR3 region has 14 residues. TCRdb passed the PCR reads through MiXCR, listing each CDR3 protein once. The sample holds about 4,000 distinct CDR3 sequences, roughly a fifth seen once. The data were obtained in a study of tumor-infiltrating lymphocytes in oesophageal squamous cell carcinoma. The specimen sequenced was normal esophageal tissue next to the tumor. The origin of this receptor is a male donor with esophageal squamous cell carcinoma. The genes are TRBV7-8 and TRBJ2-3; 7 bases line up with TRBD2. CDR3: CASSFGGGTDTQYF. Written as DNA, the CDR3 is TGTGCCAGCAGCTTTGGGGGGGGGACAGATACGCAGTATTTT.